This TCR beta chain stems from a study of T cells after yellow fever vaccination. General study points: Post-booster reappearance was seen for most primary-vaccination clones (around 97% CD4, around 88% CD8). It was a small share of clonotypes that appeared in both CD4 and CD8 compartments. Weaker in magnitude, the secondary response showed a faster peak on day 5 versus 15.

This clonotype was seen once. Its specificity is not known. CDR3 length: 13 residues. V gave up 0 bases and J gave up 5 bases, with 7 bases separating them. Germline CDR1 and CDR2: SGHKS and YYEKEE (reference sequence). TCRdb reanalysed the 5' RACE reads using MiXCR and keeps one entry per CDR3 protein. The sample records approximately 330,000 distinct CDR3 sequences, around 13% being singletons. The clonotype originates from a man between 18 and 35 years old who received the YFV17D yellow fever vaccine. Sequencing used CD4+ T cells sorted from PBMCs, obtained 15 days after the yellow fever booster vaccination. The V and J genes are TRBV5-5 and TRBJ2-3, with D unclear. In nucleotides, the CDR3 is TGTGCCAGCAGCTTGGCTTTCCGAGATACGCAGTATTTT. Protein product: CASSLAFRDTQYF. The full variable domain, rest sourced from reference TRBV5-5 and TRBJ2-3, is DAGVTQSPTHLIKTRGQQVTLRCSPISGHKSVSWYQQVLGQGPQFIFQYYEKEERGRGNFPDRFSARQFPNYSSELNVNALLLGDSALYLCASSLAFRDTQYFGPGTRLTVL.